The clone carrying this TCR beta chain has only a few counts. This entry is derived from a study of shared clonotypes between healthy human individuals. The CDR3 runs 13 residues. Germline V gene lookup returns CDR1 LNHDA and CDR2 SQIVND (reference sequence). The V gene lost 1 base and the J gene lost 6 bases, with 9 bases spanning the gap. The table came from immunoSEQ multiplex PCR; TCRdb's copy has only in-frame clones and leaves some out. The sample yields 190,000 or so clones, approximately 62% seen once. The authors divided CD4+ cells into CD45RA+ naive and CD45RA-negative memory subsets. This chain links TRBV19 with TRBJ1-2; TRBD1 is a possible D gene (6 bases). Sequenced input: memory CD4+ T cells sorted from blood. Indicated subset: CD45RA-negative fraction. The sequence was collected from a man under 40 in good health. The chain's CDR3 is CASSIGTENGYTF. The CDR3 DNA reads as TGTGCCAGTAGTATAGGGACAGAGAATGGCTACACCTTC.